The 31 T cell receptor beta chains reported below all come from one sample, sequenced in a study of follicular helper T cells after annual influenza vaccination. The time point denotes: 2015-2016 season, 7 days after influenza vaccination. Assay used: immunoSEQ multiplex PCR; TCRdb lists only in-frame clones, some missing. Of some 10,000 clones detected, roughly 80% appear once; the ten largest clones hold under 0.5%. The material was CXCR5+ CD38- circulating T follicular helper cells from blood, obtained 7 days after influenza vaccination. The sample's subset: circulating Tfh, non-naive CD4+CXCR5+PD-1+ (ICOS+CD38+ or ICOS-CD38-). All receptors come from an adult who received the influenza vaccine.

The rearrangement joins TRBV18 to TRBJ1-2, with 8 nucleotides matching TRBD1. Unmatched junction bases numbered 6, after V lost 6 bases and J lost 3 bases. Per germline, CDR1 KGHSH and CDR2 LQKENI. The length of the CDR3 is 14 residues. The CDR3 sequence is CASSLDRDDYGYTF. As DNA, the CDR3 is TGTGCCAGCTCGCTGGACAGGGACGACTATGGCTACACCTTC.

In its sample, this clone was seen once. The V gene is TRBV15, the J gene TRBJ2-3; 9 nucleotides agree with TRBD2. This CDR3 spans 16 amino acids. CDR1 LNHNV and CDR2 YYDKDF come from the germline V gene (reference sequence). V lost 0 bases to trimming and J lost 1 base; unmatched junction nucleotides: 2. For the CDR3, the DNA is TGTGCCACCAGCAGAGATTTAGCGGGGGGCACAGATACGCAGTATTTT. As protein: CATSRDLAGGTDTQYF.

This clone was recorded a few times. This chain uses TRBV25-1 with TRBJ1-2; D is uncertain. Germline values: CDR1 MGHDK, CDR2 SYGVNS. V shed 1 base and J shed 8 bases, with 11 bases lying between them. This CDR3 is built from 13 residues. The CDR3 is CASSESGIFGYTF. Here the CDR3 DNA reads TGTGCCAGCAGTGAATCGGGAATTTTCGGCTACACCTTC.

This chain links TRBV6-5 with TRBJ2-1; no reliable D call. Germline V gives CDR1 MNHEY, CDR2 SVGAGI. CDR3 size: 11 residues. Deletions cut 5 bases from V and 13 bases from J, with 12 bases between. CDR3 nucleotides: TGTGCCAGCAGTCAAAGTGACTCCCAGTTCTTC. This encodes CASSQSDSQFF.

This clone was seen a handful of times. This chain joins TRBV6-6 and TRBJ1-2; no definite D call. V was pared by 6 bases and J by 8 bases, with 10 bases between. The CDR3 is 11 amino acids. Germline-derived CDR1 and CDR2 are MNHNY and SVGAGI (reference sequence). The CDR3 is CASSPPGGYTF. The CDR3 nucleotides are TGTGCCAGCAGCCCGCCGGGCGGCTACACCTTC.

This CDR3 reads CASSAAGQSGYTF. CDR3 coding DNA: TGTGCCAGCAGCGCCGCGGGACAGTCTGGCTACACCTTC. The chain joins TRBV7-9 to TRBJ1-2; the match to TRBD1 covers 7 bases. This CDR3 contains 13 residues. The trim removed 5 bases at V and 7 bases at J, leaving 7 bases unmatched. Germline-derived CDR1 and CDR2 are SEHNR and FQNEAQ (reference sequence). The full variable domain, rest sourced from reference TRBV7-9 and TRBJ1-2, is DTGVSQNPRHKITKRGQNVTFRCDPISEHNRLYWYRQTLGQGPEFLTYFQNEAQLEKSRLLSDRFSAERPKGSFSTLEIQRTEQGDSAMYLCASSAAGQSGYTFGSGTRLTVV.

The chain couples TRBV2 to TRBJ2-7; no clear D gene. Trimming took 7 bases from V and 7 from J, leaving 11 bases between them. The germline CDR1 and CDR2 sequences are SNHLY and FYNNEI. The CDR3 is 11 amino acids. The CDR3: CASTQAWEQYF. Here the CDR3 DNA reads TGTGCCAGCACCCAAGCGTGGGAGCAGTACTTC.

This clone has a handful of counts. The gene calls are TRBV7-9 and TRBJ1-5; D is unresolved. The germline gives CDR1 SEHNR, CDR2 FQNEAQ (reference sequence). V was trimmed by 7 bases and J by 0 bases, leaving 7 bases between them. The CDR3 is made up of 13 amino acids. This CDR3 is CASIDYSNQPQHF. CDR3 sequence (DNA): TGTGCCAGCATCGACTATAGCAATCAGCCCCAGCATTTT.

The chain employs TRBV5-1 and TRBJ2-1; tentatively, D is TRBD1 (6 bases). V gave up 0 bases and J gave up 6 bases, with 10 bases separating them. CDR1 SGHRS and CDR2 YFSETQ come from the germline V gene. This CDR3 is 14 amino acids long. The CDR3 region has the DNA TGCGCCAGCAGCTTGGAGTGGGGGCCCAATGAGCAGTTCTTC. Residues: CASSLEWGPNEQFF. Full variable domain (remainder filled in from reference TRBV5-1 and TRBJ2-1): KAGVTQTPRYLIKTRGQQVTLSCSPISGHRSVSWYQQTPGQGLQFLFEYFSETQRNKGNFPGRFSGRQFSNSRSEMNVSTLELGDSALYLCASSLEWGPNEQFFGPGTRLTVL.

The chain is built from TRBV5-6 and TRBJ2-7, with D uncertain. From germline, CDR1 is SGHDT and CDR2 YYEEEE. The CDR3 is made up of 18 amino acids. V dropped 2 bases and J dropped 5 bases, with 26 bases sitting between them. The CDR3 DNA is TGTGCCAGCAGCTTCCGCGGCGAACTGATAATGAACTTCGACGAGCAGTACTTC. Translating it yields CASSFRGELIMNFDEQYF.

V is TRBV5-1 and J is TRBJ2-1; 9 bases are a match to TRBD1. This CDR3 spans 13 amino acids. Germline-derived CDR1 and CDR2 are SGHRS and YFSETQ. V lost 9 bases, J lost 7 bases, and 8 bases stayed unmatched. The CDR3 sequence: CATRTGEVNEQFF. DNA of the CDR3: TGCGCCACCAGGACAGGGGAGGTAAATGAGCAGTTCTTC.

CDR3 DNA: TGTGCCAGCAGCTTAGAGCCGTGGGGCGGGCAAGAGACCCAGTACTTC. Protein sequence: CASSLEPWGGQETQYF. This chain links TRBV11-2 with TRBJ2-5; D is possibly TRBD1 or TRBD2 (5 bases each). There are 16 residues in the CDR3. The V end lost 0 bases, the J end lost 2 bases, and 13 bases lay between the germline ends. Germline V gene data show CDR1 as SGHAT and CDR2 as FQNNGV.

CDR3 sequence reads: CASSLDRDGTYEQYF. The CDR3 coding sequence is TGTGCCAGCAGCTTAGACCGGGACGGAACCTACGAGCAGTACTTC. This rearrangement joins TRBV11-2 to TRBJ2-7; D could derive from TRBD1 or TRBD2 (5 bases each). Germline V gene data show CDR1 as SGHAT and CDR2 as FQNNGV. Trimming took 0 bases from V and 2 from J, leaving 11 bases between them. This CDR3 contains 15 residues.

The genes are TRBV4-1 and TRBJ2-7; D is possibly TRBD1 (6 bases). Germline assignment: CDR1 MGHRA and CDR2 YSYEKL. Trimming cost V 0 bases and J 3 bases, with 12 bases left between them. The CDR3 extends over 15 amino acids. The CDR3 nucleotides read TGCGCCAGCAGCCAAGATTACAGGGCACACTACGAGCAGTACTTC. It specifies CASSQDYRAHYEQYF.

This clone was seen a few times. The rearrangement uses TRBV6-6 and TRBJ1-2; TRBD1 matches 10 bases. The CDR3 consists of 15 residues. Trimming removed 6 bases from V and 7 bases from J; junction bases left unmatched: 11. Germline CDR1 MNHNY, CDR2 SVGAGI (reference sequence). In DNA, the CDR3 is TGTGCCAGCAGCCCTGAGGGGACAGGGGTGGGTGGCTACACCTTC. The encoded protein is CASSPEGTGVGGYTF.

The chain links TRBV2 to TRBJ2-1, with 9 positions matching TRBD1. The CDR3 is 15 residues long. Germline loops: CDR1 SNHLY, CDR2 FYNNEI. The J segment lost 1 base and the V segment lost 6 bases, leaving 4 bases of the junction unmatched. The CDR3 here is CASRDRGKSYNEQFF. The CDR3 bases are TGTGCCAGCAGGGACAGGGGAAAGTCCTACAATGAGCAGTTCTTC.

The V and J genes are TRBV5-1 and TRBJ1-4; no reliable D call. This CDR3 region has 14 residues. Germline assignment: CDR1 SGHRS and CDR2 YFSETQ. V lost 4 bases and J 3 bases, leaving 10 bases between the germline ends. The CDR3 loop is CASSLDDPNEKLFF. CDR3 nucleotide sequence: TGCGCCAGCAGCCTGGACGACCCTAATGAAAAACTGTTTTTT.

CDR3 in DNA: TGTGCCAGCTCACCACCCCCAGGCTCTGGAAACACCATATATTTT. Encoded protein: CASSPPPGSGNTIYF. The chain is built from TRBV18 and TRBJ1-3; D is unresolved. V lost 0 bases and J lost 0, with 6 bases in between. Looked up from germline, CDR1 is KGHSH and CDR2 is LQKENI. The CDR3 length is 15 residues.

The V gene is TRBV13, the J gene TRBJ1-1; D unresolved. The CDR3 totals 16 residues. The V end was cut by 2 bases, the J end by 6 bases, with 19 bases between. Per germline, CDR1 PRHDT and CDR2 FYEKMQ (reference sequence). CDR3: CASSLTADREAAEAFF. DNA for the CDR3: TGTGCCAGCAGCTTAACCGCCGATAGGGAAGCAGCTGAAGCTTTCTTT.

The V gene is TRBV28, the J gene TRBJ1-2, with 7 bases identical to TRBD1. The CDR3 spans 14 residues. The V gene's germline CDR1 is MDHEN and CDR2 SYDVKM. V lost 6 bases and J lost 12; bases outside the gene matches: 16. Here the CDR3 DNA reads TGTGCCAGCAGCTCATCAATACAGGGGCTAGGTCACACCTTC. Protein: CASSSSIQGLGHTF.

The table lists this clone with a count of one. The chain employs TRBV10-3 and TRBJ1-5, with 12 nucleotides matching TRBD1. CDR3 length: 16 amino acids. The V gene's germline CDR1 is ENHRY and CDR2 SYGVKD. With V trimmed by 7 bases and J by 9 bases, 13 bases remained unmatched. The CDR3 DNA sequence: TGTGCCATCATTTGCTCCGGGACAGGGGGCGCGGGGCCCCAGCATTTT. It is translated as CAIICSGTGGAGPQHF.

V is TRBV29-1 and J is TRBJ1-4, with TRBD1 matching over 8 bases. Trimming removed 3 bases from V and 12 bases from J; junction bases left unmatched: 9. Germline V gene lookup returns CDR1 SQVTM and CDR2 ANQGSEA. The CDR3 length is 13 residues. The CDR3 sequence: CSVEDTGGGELFF. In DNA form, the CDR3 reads TGCAGCGTTGAGGATACAGGGGGAGGTGAACTGTTTTTT. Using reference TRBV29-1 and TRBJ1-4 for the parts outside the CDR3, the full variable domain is SAVISQKPSRDICQRGTSLTIQCQVDSQVTMMFWYRQQPGQSLTLIATANQGSEATYESGFVIDKFPISRPNLTFSTLTVSNMSPEDSSIYLCSVEDTGGGELFFGSGTQLSVL.

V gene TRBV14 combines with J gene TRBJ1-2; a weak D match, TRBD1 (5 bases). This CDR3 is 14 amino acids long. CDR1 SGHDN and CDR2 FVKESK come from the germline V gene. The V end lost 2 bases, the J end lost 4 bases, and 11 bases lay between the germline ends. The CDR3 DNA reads TGTGCCAGCAGCCAACTAAGGGGCCCCTATGGCTACACCTTC. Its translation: CASSQLRGPYGYTF. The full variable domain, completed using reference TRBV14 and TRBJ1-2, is EAGVTQFPSHSVIEKGQTVTLRCDPISGHDNLYWYRRVMGKEIKFLLHFVKESKQDESGMPNNRFLAERTGGTYSTLKVQPAELEDSGVYFCASSQLRGPYGYTFGSGTRLTVV.

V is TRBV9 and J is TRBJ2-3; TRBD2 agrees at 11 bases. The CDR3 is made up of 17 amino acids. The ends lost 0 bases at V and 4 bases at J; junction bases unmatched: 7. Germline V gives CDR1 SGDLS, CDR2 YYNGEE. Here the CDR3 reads CASSVEVGTSGPDTQYF. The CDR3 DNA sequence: TGTGCCAGCAGCGTAGAAGTCGGGACTAGCGGTCCAGATACGCAGTATTTT. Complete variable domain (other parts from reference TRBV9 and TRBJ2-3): DSGVTQTPKHLITATGQRVTLRCSPRSGDLSVYWYQQSLDQGLQFLIQYYNGEERAKGNILERFSAQQFPDLHSELNLSSLELGDSALYFCASSVEVGTSGPDTQYFGPGTRLTVL.

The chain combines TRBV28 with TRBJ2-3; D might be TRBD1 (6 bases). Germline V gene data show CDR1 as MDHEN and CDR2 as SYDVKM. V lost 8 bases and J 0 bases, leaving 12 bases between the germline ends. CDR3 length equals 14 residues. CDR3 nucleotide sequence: TGTGCCAGCTTTACAGGGCCTAGCACAGATACGCAGTATTTT. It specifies CASFTGPSTDTQYF. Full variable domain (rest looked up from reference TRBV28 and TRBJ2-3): DVKVTQSSRYLVKRTGEKVFLECVQDMDHENMFWYRQDPGLGLRLIYFSYDVKMKEKGDIPEGYSVSREKKERFSLILESASTNQTSMYLCASFTGPSTDTQYFGPGTRLTVL.

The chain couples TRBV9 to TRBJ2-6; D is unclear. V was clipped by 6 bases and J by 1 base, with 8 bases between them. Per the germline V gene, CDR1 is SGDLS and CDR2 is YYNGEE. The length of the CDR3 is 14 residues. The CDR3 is CASTRSSGANVLTF. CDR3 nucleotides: TGTGCCAGCACACGGAGTTCTGGGGCCAACGTCCTGACTTTC.

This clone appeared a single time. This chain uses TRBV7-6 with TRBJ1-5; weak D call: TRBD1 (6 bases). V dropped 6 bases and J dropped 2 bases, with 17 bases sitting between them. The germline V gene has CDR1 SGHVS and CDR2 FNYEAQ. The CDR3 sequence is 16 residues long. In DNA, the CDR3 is TGTGCCAGCAGAGAACAGGGAGGGGAGCGCAATCAGCCCCAGCATTTT. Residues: CASREQGGERNQPQHF.

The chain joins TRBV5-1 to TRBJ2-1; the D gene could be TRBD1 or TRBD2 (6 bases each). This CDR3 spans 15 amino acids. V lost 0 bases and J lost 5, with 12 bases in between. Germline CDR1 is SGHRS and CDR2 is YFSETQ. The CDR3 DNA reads TGCGCCAGCAGCTTGGAGGGGGGCAGCCACAATGAGCAGTTCTTC. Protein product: CASSLEGGSHNEQFF.

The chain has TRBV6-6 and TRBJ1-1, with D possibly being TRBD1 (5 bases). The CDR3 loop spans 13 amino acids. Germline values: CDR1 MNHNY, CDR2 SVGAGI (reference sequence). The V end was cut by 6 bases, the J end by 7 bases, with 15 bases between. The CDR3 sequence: CASRTDPYVEAFF. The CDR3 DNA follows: TGTGCCAGCAGGACAGACCCCTACGTTGAAGCTTTCTTT.

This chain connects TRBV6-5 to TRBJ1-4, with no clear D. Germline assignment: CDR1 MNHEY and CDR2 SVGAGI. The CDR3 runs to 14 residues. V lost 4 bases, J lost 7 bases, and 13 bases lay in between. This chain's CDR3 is CASSFSNEGEKLFF. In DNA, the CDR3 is TGTGCCAGCAGTTTTTCAAACGAGGGTGAAAAACTGTTTTTT.

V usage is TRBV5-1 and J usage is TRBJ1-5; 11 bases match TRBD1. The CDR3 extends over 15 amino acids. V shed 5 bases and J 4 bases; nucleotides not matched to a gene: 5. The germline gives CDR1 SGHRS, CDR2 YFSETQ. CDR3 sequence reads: CASRFGTGGNQPQHF. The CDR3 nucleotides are TGCGCCAGCAGATTTGGGACAGGGGGAAATCAGCCCCAGCATTTT.